Below, 9 T cell receptor beta chains from the same sample are listed, as sequenced in a study of beta chain features in type 1 diabetes. Isolated RNA was reverse transcribed in full, so expressed TCRB transcripts were sequenced. The table came from immunoSEQ multiplex PCR; TCRdb's copy has only in-frame clones and leaves some out. This sample has about 330,000 clones; approximately 10% occur once, and the top ten carry about 0.015%. The sequencing input was naive CD4+ T cells from blood. These receptors originate from a woman in her 30s in good health.

A few counts support this clone. This chain links TRBV25-1 with TRBJ2-3; possible D gene TRBD2, 6 bases. The CDR3 is 14 amino acids. Trimming removed 6 bases at V and 3 bases at J, with 13 bases between. Germline V gene lookup returns CDR1 MGHDK and CDR2 SYGVNS. The CDR3 sequence: CASSRAGRTDTQYF. The CDR3 nucleotides read TGTGCCAGCAGCCGGGCCGGGAGAACAGATACGCAGTATTTT.

The chain carries TRBV5-4 and TRBJ2-3, with 10 bases fitting TRBD1. Germline CDR1 reads SGHNT; CDR2 reads YYREEE (reference sequence). The CDR3 is 16 amino acids. Losses at the gene ends were 4 bases for V and 3 bases for J; bases not matched to a gene: 8. The CDR3 sequence: CASSRPGQGSTDTQYF. DNA of the CDR3: TGTGCCAGCAGCCGACCGGGACAGGGGAGTACAGATACGCAGTATTTT.

The V call is TRBV28, the J call TRBJ2-7, with TRBD1 identical over 9 bases. J was trimmed by 4 bases and V by 7 bases; bases with no gene match: 8. The CDR3 consists of 14 residues. CDR1 is MDHEN, CDR2 SYDVKM, per germline. Here the CDR3 DNA reads TGTGCCAGCACCCTGGGGACAGGGATTTACGAGCAGTACTTC. It encodes CASTLGTGIYEQYF. Using reference TRBV28 and TRBJ2-7 for the parts outside the CDR3, the full variable domain is DVKVTQSSRYLVKRTGEKVFLECVQDMDHENMFWYRQDPGLGLRLIYFSYDVKMKEKGDIPEGYSVSREKKERFSLILESASTNQTSMYLCASTLGTGIYEQYFGPGTRLTVT.

This clone appeared a few times. The genes are TRBV7-9 and TRBJ2-7; D is possibly TRBD2 (7 bases). V gave up 5 bases and J gave up 7 bases, with 15 bases separating them. Germline CDR1 reads SEHNR; CDR2 reads FQNEAQ (reference sequence). The CDR3 length is 13 residues. CDR3 loop: CASSPAGAREQYF. DNA of the CDR3: TGTGCCAGCAGCCCGGCGGGGGCAAGGGAGCAGTACTTC.

The chain has TRBV6-5 and TRBJ2-7, with 8 bases identical to TRBD2. CDR1 is MNHEY and CDR2 is SVGAGI in the germline V gene. The CDR3 is 14 amino acids. V was clipped by 0 bases and J by 2 bases; unmatched bases: 0. Written as DNA, the CDR3 is TGTGCCAGCAGTTACTCTAGCGGGGCCTACGAGCAGTACTTC. Protein sequence: CASSYSSGAYEQYF.

A few counts support this clone. The chain recombines TRBV7-2 with TRBJ2-5; possible D gene TRBD2, 5 bases. There are 14 residues in the CDR3. The germline gives CDR1 SGHTA, CDR2 FQGNSA. V was pared by 4 bases and J by 3 bases, with 12 bases between. CDR3 amino acids: CASSSSGIKETQYF. In DNA form, the CDR3 reads TGTGCCAGCAGCTCTTCCGGGATAAAAGAGACCCAGTACTTC.

This clone was found a few times. CDR3 in amino acids: CASSAPDRGQVYGYTF. The CDR3 nucleotides read TGTGCCAGCAGTGCGCCCGACAGGGGGCAGGTCTATGGCTACACCTTC. The gene calls are TRBV6-1 and TRBJ1-2; 10 nucleotides match TRBD1. Germline values: CDR1 MNHNS, CDR2 SASEGT. V was pared by 4 bases and J by 4 bases, with 9 bases of the junction left unmatched. The CDR3 length is 16 residues.

There are a few counts of this clone. The V gene is TRBV4-1, the J gene TRBJ2-3, with 7 bases lining up with TRBD2. Germline V CDR1 and CDR2: MGHRA, YSYEKL. Losses at the gene ends were 4 bases for V and 3 bases for J; bases not matched to a gene: 7. The CDR3 runs 15 residues. The CDR3 DNA sequence: TGCGCCAGCAGCCGCGGACTAGAATTAACAGATACGCAGTATTTT. Translation: CASSRGLELTDTQYF.

V and J are TRBV7-2 and TRBJ2-3, with 9 bases fitting TRBD2. The CDR3 loop spans 15 amino acids. V was pared by 1 base and J by 4 bases, with 3 bases of the junction left unmatched. Germline CDR1 is SGHTA and CDR2 is FQGNSA. The CDR3 DNA follows: TGTGCCAGCAGCTTAGGCGGGAGGGAGGCAGATACGCAGTATTTT. The encoded protein is CASSLGGREADTQYF. The full variable domain, rest sourced from reference TRBV7-2 and TRBJ2-3, is GAGVSQSPSNKVTEKGKDVELRCDPISGHTALYWYRQSLGQGLEFLIYFQGNSAPDKSGLPSDRFSAERTGGSVSTLTIQRTQQEDSAVYLCASSLGGREADTQYFGPGTRLTVL.